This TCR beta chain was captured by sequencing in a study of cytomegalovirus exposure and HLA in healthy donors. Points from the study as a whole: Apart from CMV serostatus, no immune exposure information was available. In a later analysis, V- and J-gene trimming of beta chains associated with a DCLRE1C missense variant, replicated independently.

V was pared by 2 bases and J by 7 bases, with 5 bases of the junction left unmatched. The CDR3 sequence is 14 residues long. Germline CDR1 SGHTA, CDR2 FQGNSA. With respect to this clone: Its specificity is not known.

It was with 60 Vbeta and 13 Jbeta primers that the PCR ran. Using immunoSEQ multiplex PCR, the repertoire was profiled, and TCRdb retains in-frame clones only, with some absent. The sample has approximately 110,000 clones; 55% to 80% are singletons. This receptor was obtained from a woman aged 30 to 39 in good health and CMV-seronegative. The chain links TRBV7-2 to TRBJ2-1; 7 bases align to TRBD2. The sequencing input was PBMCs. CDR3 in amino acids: CASSLLTSANEQFF. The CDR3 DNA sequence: TGTGCCAGCAGCTTACTTACTAGCGCGAATGAGCAGTTCTTC.